The T cell receptor beta chain described here comes from a study of blood T cell repertoires in COVID-19. The overall study: Nucleic acid was either cDNA or gDNA, and it came from T cells, B-cell-depleted T cells, or PBMCs.

Source study methods: Estimation of nucleated cell counts was performed using reference gene primer amplification. The table came from immunoSEQ multiplex PCR; TCRdb's copy has only in-frame clones and leaves some out. V and J calls and clone size are as listed in that table; D and trimming were resolved from the DNA. The sample includes 140,000 to 150,000 clones, about 80% of them seen just once. This clone turned up a few times. Per germline, CDR1 SNHLY and CDR2 FYNNEI. The length of the CDR3 is 14 residues. V was pared by 6 bases and J by 6 bases, with 12 bases between. This TCR was recovered from a man aged 50 to 60 with acute or convalescent COVID-19. The sample comprised peripheral blood. The chain joins TRBV2 to TRBJ1-6; D perhaps matches TRBD1 (5 bases). This chain's CDR3 is CASSTRELNSPLHF. In DNA form, the CDR3 reads TGTGCCAGCAGCACCAGGGAACTTAATTCACCCCTCCACTTT. The whole variable domain, filled in from reference TRBV2 and TRBJ1-6, reads EPEVTQTPSHQVTQMGQEVILRCVPISNHLYFYWYRQILGQKVEFLVSFYNNEISEKSEIFDDQFSVERPDGSNFTLKIRSTKLEDSAMYFCASSTRELNSPLHFGNGTRLTVT.